This T cell receptor beta chain is drawn from a study of Graves' ophthalmopathy and Graves' hyperthyroidism. The authors amplified TCR beta CDR3 regions from RNA transcripts. Second-round multiplex PCR came after a first-round RT-PCR that employed HTBI primers. TCRdb fed the multiplex PCR reads into MiXCR, producing one record per CDR3 protein. This table has around 1.1 million distinct CDR3 sequences, about 38% appearing once. To note about this clonotype: What it recognizes is unknown.

Germline CDR1 reads SGDLS; CDR2 reads YYNGEE. CDR3 size: 13 residues. General study points: Built on 13 signatures, a model told ophthalmopathy apart from stable hyperthyroidism with 85% to 90% sensitivity and approximately 81% specificity.

This TCR came from an adult man with Graves' hyperthyroidism. The chain employs TRBV9 and TRBJ1-5; D call uncertain. Sequencing was carried out using peripheral blood or thyroid tissue (not recorded which). CDR3: CARDRTFNQPQHF. The CDR3 nucleotides read TGTGCTAGAGATAGGACCTTCAATCAGCCCCAGCATTTT.